This is a list of T cell receptor beta chains from one sample in a study of shared clonotypes between healthy human individuals. Using immunoSEQ multiplex PCR, the repertoire was profiled, and TCRdb retains in-frame clones only, with some absent. The data show 1,400,000 or so clones, with roughly 98.5% seen just once and roughly 0.36% held by the top ten. Source material: naive CD4+ T cells sorted from blood. The receptors derive from a man aged 25-45 years in good health. Both conserved end residues are trimmed from each CDR3.

>TRBV7-6
ASSLAGLRGVDTQY
>TRBV18
ASSLRDAGLNEKLF
>TRBV7-3
ASSPGGTVQETQY
>TRBV15
ATSRDLAGAGEQY
>TRBV28
ASSLASREGRYEQY
>TRBV5-4
ASSPRREEQF
>TRBV7-2
ASSLALAGLAGGQVEQF
>TRBV5-6
ASRTRRGQTNTGELF
>TRBV20-1
SASARETQY
>TRBV28
TSRSTGGIEKLF
>TRBV7-3
ASSPHVGSREDNNEQF
>TRBV10-1
ASSERINQPQH
>TRBV19
ASSGTSGRLQETQY
>TRBV7-9
ASSPGQGGTDTQY
>TRBV15
ATSSELIQETQY
>TRBV5-1
ASSFIGGGTGELF
>TRBV30
AWSVLEGSGYT
>TRBV7-6
ASSLAGPYNEQF
>TRBV4-3
ASSQGVTYTYEQY
>TRBV28
ASRQMGQKNTEAF
>TRBV5-1
ASRRGSGSDTQY
>TRBV27
ASSLGAKATQY
>TRBV27
ASSLLAGVQYNEQF
>TRBV5-4
ASSHSGKETQY
>TRBV5-1
ASSSRLAGVETQY
>TRBV28
ASSPSVGGVRYEQY
>TRBV6-1
ASSQATGGHTEAF
>TRBV6-9
ASSRILAGRGSYEQY
>TRBV5-1
ASSLGLGAIREQF
>TRBV30
AWSPSGNTIY
>TRBV9
ASSVDISGNTIY